This T cell receptor beta chain was captured by sequencing in a study of OX40 agonist ivuxolimab in advanced cancers. Study summary: Past anti-PD-1, anti-PD-L1 or anti-CTLA-4 therapy was accepted, and roughly 42% had received some. Study-wide findings and caveats: Antigen targets of the expanded peripheral T cells went undetermined. With doses of 0.1 to 3.0 mg/kg, CD4+ and CD8+ blood T cells had undergone clonal expansion by week 6. More expanded clones were found, on average, in CD8+ than in CD4+ T cells.

This CDR3 is 15 amino acids long. CDR1 and CDR2 from the germline V gene are LGHNA and YSLEER. The V end lost 0 bases, the J end lost 3 bases, and 9 bases lay between the germline ends. Remarks on this clone: Its antigen remains unidentified.

TCRdb's table, derived via immunoSEQ multiplex PCR, lists solely in-frame clones and lacks some. The sample records just over 60,000 clones, 75% to 95% being singletons. This chain links TRBV4-3 with TRBJ2-1, with a possible D match to TRBD1 (5 bases). The sequence was obtained from an adult with an advanced solid tumor such as melanoma, head and neck, liver or kidney cancer. Material: CD4+ or CD8+ T cells sorted from blood, obtained in a trial of the OX40 agonist ivuxolimab. In DNA form, the CDR3 reads TGCGCCAGCAGCCAAGATTCGCAGGGCTACAATGAGCAGTTCTTC. Amino acids: CASSQDSQGYNEQFF.